What follows are 7 T cell receptor beta chains derived from one specimen sequenced in a study of cytomegalovirus exposure and HLA in healthy donors. The PCR employed 60 Vbeta primers together with 13 Jbeta primers. The repertoire was sequenced with immunoSEQ multiplex PCR; TCRdb's copy has only in-frame clones and lacks some. The sample has approximately 200,000 clones; more than 70% are singletons. Source material: PBMCs. Receptors originate from a boy younger than 18 in good health and CMV-seronegative.

The chain links TRBV9 to TRBJ2-1, with TRBD2 identical over 11 bases. This CDR3 comprises 14 residues. V dropped 4 bases and J dropped 7; count of bases not matched to a gene: 4. Germline-derived CDR1 and CDR2 are SGDLS and YYNGEE. DNA for the CDR3: TGTGCCAGCAGCTCTAGCGGGAGGCGGAATGAGCAGTTCTTC. Its protein is CASSSSGRRNEQFF.

The chain employs TRBV7-9 and TRBJ1-5, with a tentative D call TRBD1 (5 bases). Per germline, CDR1 SEHNR and CDR2 FQNEAQ (reference sequence). Trimming took 7 bases from V and 0 from J, leaving 19 bases between them. CDR3 length: 17 residues. CDR3 coding DNA: TGTGCCAGCACCGCGGGGGAGGATTTATATAGCAATCAGCCCCAGCATTTT. Its protein is CASTAGEDLYSNQPQHF. The complete variable domain, with remaining parts taken from reference TRBV7-9 and TRBJ1-5, reads DTGVSQNPRHKITKRGQNVTFRCDPISEHNRLYWYRQTLGQGPEFLTYFQNEAQLEKSRLLSDRFSAERPKGSFSTLEIQRTEQGDSAMYLCASTAGEDLYSNQPQHFGDGTRLSIL.

This clone was detected only once. The CDR3 region has the DNA TGTGCCAGCAGCTTTGGAAATGGCGGGGCCAAAAACATTCAGTACTTC. The encoded protein is CASSFGNGGAKNIQYF. The chain joins TRBV5-6 to TRBJ2-4; possible D gene TRBD2, 5 bases. Between the trimmed V and J ends, which lost 2 bases and 1 base, there was a span of 13 bases. This CDR3 region has 16 residues. Germline values: CDR1 SGHDT, CDR2 YYEEEE.

The V and J genes are TRBV12-5 and TRBJ2-5; the D gene is possibly TRBD1 (6 bases). The germline V and J ends were trimmed by 3 bases and 0 bases, with 8 bases remaining between them. The V gene's germline CDR1 is LGHNT and CDR2 FRNRAP. There are 14 residues in the CDR3. Written as DNA, the CDR3 is TGTGCTAGTGGTTTCGGACAGTACCAAGAGACCCAGTACTTC. As protein: CASGFGQYQETQYF.

The V gene is TRBV4-1, the J gene TRBJ2-3; 7 bases are shared with TRBD2. V lost 3 bases and J lost 3; bases outside the gene matches: 6. CDR1 and CDR2 from the germline V gene are MGHRA and YSYEKL. CDR3 length equals 15 residues. CDR3 sequence reads: CASSQTRTRTDTQYF. The CDR3 DNA sequence: TGCGCCAGCAGCCAGACACGGACTAGAACAGATACGCAGTATTTT.

This chain connects TRBV29-1 to TRBJ1-1; D ambiguous. Germline CDR1 and CDR2: SQVTM and ANQGSEA. The CDR3 is 15 amino acids. Trimming removed 0 bases from V and 11 bases from J, with 22 bases in between. The chain's CDR3 is CSVEEIATLGAEAFF. For the CDR3, the DNA is TGCAGCGTTGAAGAAATAGCGACACTCGGAGCCGAGGCTTTCTTT.

CDR3 nucleotides: TGTGCTAGTGAACAGGAAGGAACTGAAGCTTTCTTT. Its protein product is CASEQEGTEAFF. The chain uses TRBV12-5 and TRBJ1-1; possible D gene TRBD1, 5 bases. The CDR3 is made up of 12 amino acids. Deletions cut 7 bases from V and 5 bases from J, with 11 bases between. Per the germline V gene, CDR1 is LGHNT and CDR2 is FRNRAP.